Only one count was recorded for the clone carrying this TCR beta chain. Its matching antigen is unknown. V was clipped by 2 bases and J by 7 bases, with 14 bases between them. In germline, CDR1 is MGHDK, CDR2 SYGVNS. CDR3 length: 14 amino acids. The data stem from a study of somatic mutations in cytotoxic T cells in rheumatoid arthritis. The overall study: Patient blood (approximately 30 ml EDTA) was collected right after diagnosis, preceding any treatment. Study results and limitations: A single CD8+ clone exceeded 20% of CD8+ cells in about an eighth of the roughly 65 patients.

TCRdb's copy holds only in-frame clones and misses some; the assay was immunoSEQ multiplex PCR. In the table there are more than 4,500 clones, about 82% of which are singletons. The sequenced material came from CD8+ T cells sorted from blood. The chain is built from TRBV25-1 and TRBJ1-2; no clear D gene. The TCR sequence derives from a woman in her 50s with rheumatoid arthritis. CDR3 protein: CASSEERGPGGYTF. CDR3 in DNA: TGTGCCAGCAGTGAAGAAAGAGGGCCTGGTGGCTACACCTTC.